This record looks at one T cell receptor beta chain sequence and its context. The junction and the germline gene differ at one end; a read error may be behind it. This specimen comes from a study of blood T cells in healthy people across ages. Germline loops: CDR1 LGHDT, CDR2 YNNKEL (reference sequence). CDR3 length equals 16 residues. Primers used in a second PCR of about 6 to 11 cycles were a sample-barcoded 5' primer and a J-beta primer mix. A template-switch adaptor containing 12 random nucleotides labeled each cDNA molecule. Each CDR3 protein is one row after TCRdb ran MiXCR on the 5' RACE reads. The table includes 1.5 million to 1.8 million distinct CDR3 sequences, roughly two fifths detected once.

The receptor comes from a young woman in good health. Sample: blood. This chain links TRBV3-1 with TRBJ2-1, with 7 bases lining up with TRBD2. The CDR3 nucleotides read TGTGCCAGCAGCCAATATGCGGGGGTCTCCTACAATGAGCAGGTCTTC. This encodes CASSQYAGVSYNEQVF.